Listed here are 29 T cell receptor beta chains from one sample, sequenced in a study of blood T cell repertoires in COVID-19. Repertoires were generated with immunoSEQ multiplex PCR, while TCRdb's copy carries only in-frame clones and drops some. The sample shows around 250,000 clones, approximately 86% of them seen only once. Sequences were obtained from peripheral blood. Every receptor here comes from a woman in her 70s with active or convalescent COVID-19.

This clone is a singleton in its sample. The chain couples TRBV29-1 to TRBJ1-2, with a weak D call TRBD1 (6 bases). Germline V gene data show CDR1 as SQVTM and CDR2 as ANQGSEA. The V gene lost 8 bases and the J gene lost 8 bases, with 18 bases spanning the gap. This CDR3 contains 12 residues. In DNA, the CDR3 is TGCAGCCTTGGAAGGGCAGGGGAAGGCTACACCTTC. Its translation: CSLGRAGEGYTF.

The rearrangement links TRBV7-9 to TRBJ1-2; D is perhaps TRBD1 (6 bases). CDR1 is SEHNR and CDR2 is FQNEAQ in the germline V gene (reference sequence). The CDR3 loop spans 15 amino acids. Trimming removed 4 bases from V and 3 bases from J, with 15 bases in between. This CDR3 reads CASSSIRGIHYGYTF. DNA for the CDR3: TGTGCCAGCAGCTCGATCAGGGGAATTCACTATGGCTACACCTTC.

Turning to this clone: Other DNA sequences in this specimen translate into the identical CDR3. The genes are TRBV3-1 (or the pseudogene TRBV3-2) and TRBJ2-5; D perhaps matches TRBD1 (5 bases). With 4 bases removed from V and 4 bases from J, the gap between germline ends came to 7 bases. CDR1 is LGHDT and CDR2 is YNNKEL in the germline V gene (reference sequence). This CDR3 contains 12 residues. CDR3 DNA: TGTGCCAGCAGCCCAAGGGGAGAGACCCAGTACTTC. Translated, it gives CASSPRGETQYF.

The J gene is TRBJ1-2, the V gene TRBV7-9; D ambiguous. The CDR3 sequence is 13 residues long. Germline values: CDR1 SEHNR, CDR2 FQNEAQ (reference sequence). Trimming left V 7 bases short and J 6 bases short, with 15 bases between. CDR3 loop: CASTFTAADGYTF. CDR3 DNA sequence: TGTGCCAGCACCTTCACCGCGGCAGATGGCTACACCTTC.

The chain uses TRBV7-2 and TRBJ1-5; D perhaps matches TRBD1 (5 bases). Germline CDR1 and CDR2: SGHTA and FQGNSA. V was shortened by 8 bases and J by 2 bases, with 13 bases between the two germline ends. This CDR3 is built from 14 residues. DNA for the CDR3: TGTGCCAGCCCCTCCAGGGTGGGCAATCAGCCCCAGCATTTT. It yields the protein CASPSRVGNQPQHF.

CDR3 amino acids: CASSPTPRDSPLHF. CDR3 coding DNA: TGTGCCAGTTCCCCGACCCCCAGGGATTCACCCCTCCACTTT. This chain uses TRBV19 with TRBJ1-6; tentative D call: TRBD1 (5 bases). The V and J ends lost 8 bases and 8 bases respectively, with 16 bases between them. This CDR3 is built from 14 residues. Germline values: CDR1 LNHDA, CDR2 SQIVND (reference sequence).

The chain combines TRBV11-3 with TRBJ1-1; 7 nucleotides agree with TRBD1. From germline, CDR1 is SGHNT and CDR2 YENEEA. There are 13 residues in the CDR3. V lost 1 base to trimming and J lost 5 bases; unmatched junction nucleotides: 1. The CDR3 nucleotides are TGTGCCAGCAGCTTAGCCAGGGGGACTGAAGCTTTCTTT. Its protein product is CASSLARGTEAFF.

The V and J genes are TRBV7-9 and TRBJ2-7, with TRBD2 as a possible D gene (5 bases). Germline values: CDR1 SEHNR, CDR2 FQNEAQ (reference sequence). With 4 bases removed from V and 2 bases from J, the gap between germline ends came to 12 bases. The CDR3 totals 14 residues. The CDR3 DNA reads TGTGCCAGCAGCTCTCCTAGCTCCCCCTACGAGCAGTACTTC. It codes for CASSSPSSPYEQYF.

The chain has TRBV5-1 and TRBJ2-2, with a weak D call TRBD2 (7 bases). Looked up from germline, CDR1 is SGHRS and CDR2 is YFSETQ. V was shortened by 0 bases and J by 4 bases, with 16 bases between the two germline ends. This CDR3 is built from 17 residues. CDR3 in DNA: TGCGCCAGCAGCTTGGAAAGGGGGGGAGATCGCACCGGGGAGCTGTTTTTT. Residues: CASSLERGGDRTGELFF.

The chain has TRBV18 and TRBJ1-1; 11 nucleotides align to TRBD1. Trimming at V came to 0 bases and at J to 4 bases, leaving 7 bases not matched to a gene. CDR3 length equals 17 residues. Germline V CDR1 and CDR2: KGHSH, LQKENI. This CDR3 is CASSPPGQGVGGTEAFF. CDR3 coding DNA: TGTGCCAGCTCACCACCGGGACAGGGGGTTGGAGGCACTGAAGCTTTCTTT.

About this clone itself: The junction departs from germline at one end; a sequencing error may be responsible. The chain combines TRBV7-9 with TRBJ2-5; TRBD2 aligns across 11 bases. In germline, CDR1 is SEHNR, CDR2 FQNEAQ (reference sequence). The CDR3 covers 15 residues. CDR3 DNA sequence: TGTGCCAGCAGTTTAGCGGGGGGGCTACAAGAGACCCAGTACTTC. It specifies CASSLAGGLQETQYF.

This chain links TRBV18 with TRBJ1-1; D gene uncertain. From germline, CDR1 is KGHSH and CDR2 LQKENI. The CDR3 is 13 residues long. V was shortened by 3 bases and J by 4 bases, with 9 bases between the two germline ends. CDR3 sequence: CASSPTGSTEAFF. Here the CDR3 DNA reads TGTGCCAGCTCACCGACGGGGAGCACTGAAGCTTTCTTT.

The gene calls are TRBV6-2 or TRBV6-3 and TRBJ2-1; 7 positions match TRBD1. This CDR3 is 15 amino acids long. Germline assignment: CDR1 MNHEY and CDR2 SVGEGT. V lost 6 bases, J lost 3 bases, and 8 bases stayed unmatched. CDR3: CASSLGQPNYNEQFF. DNA for the CDR3: TGTGCCAGCAGCTTGGGACAGCCAAACTACAATGAGCAGTTCTTC.

The V and J genes are TRBV5-6 and TRBJ2-1, with D tentatively TRBD1 (5 bases). CDR1 is SGHDT and CDR2 is YYEEEE in the germline V gene. The CDR3 extends over 14 amino acids. Trimming took 3 bases from V and 4 from J, leaving 11 bases between them. The CDR3 is CASSWVTAYNEQFF. The CDR3 DNA follows: TGTGCCAGCAGCTGGGTGACAGCATACAATGAGCAGTTCTTC.

The chain couples TRBV7-6 to TRBJ2-3; TRBD2 matches at 12 bases. This CDR3 has 17 amino acids. The V gene's germline CDR1 is SGHVS and CDR2 FNYEAQ. Unmatched junction bases numbered 14, after V lost 5 bases and J lost 8 bases. CDR3 in DNA: TGTGCCAGCAGCCTGTGGACTAGCGGGGAAATCCTTGTTACGCAGTATTTT. Translating it yields CASSLWTSGEILVTQYF.

CDR3 in DNA: TGTGCCAGCAGCTTAGGCCAGGGATGGTATGGCTACACCTTC. Translating gives CASSLGQGWYGYTF. The V gene is TRBV7-2, the J gene TRBJ1-2; TRBD1 might be the D (5 bases). The germline V gene has CDR1 SGHTA and CDR2 FQGNSA. This CDR3 has 14 residues. V was cut by 1 base and J by 5 bases, with 11 bases left in between.

This clone has more than one count but fewer than ten. The rearrangement uses TRBV7-2 and TRBJ1-6; TRBD1 might be the D (6 bases). The CDR3 loop spans 15 amino acids. CDR1 is SGHTA, CDR2 FQGNSA, per germline. The ends were cut back, 1 base at V and 8 bases at J, with 12 bases in the middle. CDR3 sequence (DNA): TGTGCCAGCAGCTTAGTACTCAGGGGAGATTCACCCCTCCACTTT. As protein: CASSLVLRGDSPLHF.

This chain uses TRBV5-4 with TRBJ1-2; tentative D call: TRBD1 (6 bases). V lost 4 bases, J lost 4 bases, and 17 bases lay in between. The germline CDR1 and CDR2 sequences are SGHNT and YYREEE (reference sequence). CDR3 length: 15 residues. This CDR3 reads CASSHFSGAPYGYTF. CDR3 bases: TGTGCCAGCAGCCATTTTTCAGGGGCGCCCTATGGCTACACCTTC.

The gene calls are TRBV9 and TRBJ2-2; possibly TRBD1 for D (7 bases). In germline, CDR1 is SGDLS, CDR2 YYNGEE. There are 17 residues in the CDR3. V lost 4 bases to trimming and J lost 1 base, with 17 bases between them. This chain's CDR3 is CASSPGVGTENTGELFF. CDR3 DNA: TGTGCCAGCAGCCCGGGGGTAGGGACAGAGAACACCGGGGAGCTGTTTTTT.

This clone has just a few counts. The CDR3 region is CATSGGGAPDEKLFF. For the CDR3, the DNA is TGTGCCACCAGCGGAGGGGGAGCTCCAGATGAAAAACTGTTTTTT. This rearrangement joins TRBV15 to TRBJ1-4; D may be TRBD1 (6 bases). Deletions cut 5 bases from V and 6 bases from J, with 16 bases between. This CDR3 has 15 amino acids. Germline V gene lookup returns CDR1 LNHNV and CDR2 YYDKDF (reference sequence).

The chain employs TRBV7-2 and TRBJ1-5, with a weak D call TRBD1 (6 bases). Germline-derived CDR1 and CDR2 are SGHTA and FQGNSA. This CDR3 contains 15 residues. Trimming removed 1 base from V and 4 bases from J, with 11 bases in between. CDR3: CASSLVVDRNQPQHF. In DNA, the CDR3 is TGTGCCAGCAGCTTAGTCGTAGACAGGAATCAGCCCCAGCATTTT. The full variable domain, rest sourced from reference TRBV7-2 and TRBJ1-5, is GAGVSQSPSNKVTEKGKDVELRCDPISGHTALYWYRQSLGQGLEFLIYFQGNSAPDKSGLPSDRFSAERTGGSVSTLTIQRTQQEDSAVYLCASSLVVDRNQPQHFGDGTRLSIL.

This chain links TRBV2 with TRBJ2-7, with 7 bases fitting TRBD1. There are 14 residues in the CDR3. V shed 5 bases and J 2 bases; nucleotides not matched to a gene: 6. Germline V gene sequence: CDR1 SNHLY, CDR2 FYNNEI. In DNA form, the CDR3 reads TGTGCCAGCAGTACACAGGGGTTCACCTACGAGCAGTACTTC. Translating gives CASSTQGFTYEQYF.

The chain recombines TRBV27 with TRBJ1-6; 8 positions match TRBD1. The CDR3 totals 14 residues. Germline V gene lookup returns CDR1 MNHEY and CDR2 SMNVEV (reference sequence). Unmatched junction bases numbered 8, after V lost 8 bases and J lost 8 bases. CDR3 in amino acids: CASGSGQAYSPLHF. The CDR3 bases are TGTGCCAGCGGTTCGGGACAGGCTTATTCACCCCTCCACTTT.

The genes are TRBV3-1 (or the pseudogene TRBV3-2) and TRBJ2-6; TRBD1 might be the D (5 bases). Germline CDR1 is LGHDT and CDR2 is YNNKEL (reference sequence). The CDR3 totals 17 residues. The ends were cut back, 1 base at V and 0 bases at J, with 10 bases in the middle. The CDR3 reads CASSQGYRSSGANVLTF. The CDR3 DNA is TGTGCCAGCAGCCAAGGTTACAGGTCCTCTGGGGCCAACGTCCTGACTTTC.

This clone was counted once. The chain couples TRBV6-5 to TRBJ1-1; a possible D gene is TRBD1 (5 bases). CDR1 is MNHEY and CDR2 is SVGAGI in the germline V gene. The CDR3 loop spans 14 amino acids. Trimming shortened V by 5 bases and J by 5 bases, and 15 bases separated the two germline ends. The CDR3 region is CASSPTWGKTEAFF. CDR3 coding DNA: TGTGCCAGCAGTCCGACATGGGGCAAGACTGAAGCTTTCTTT.

The chain links TRBV19 to TRBJ1-2; unclear D gene. V lost 7 bases and J lost 2, with 11 bases in between. This CDR3 has 13 residues. Germline lookup yields CDR1 LNHDA and CDR2 SQIVND (reference sequence). The CDR3 region is CASIGPGNYGYTF. Written as DNA, the CDR3 is TGTGCCAGTATAGGTCCAGGCAACTATGGCTACACCTTC.

Written as DNA, the CDR3 is TGCAGTGCTAGTGGGGGGACAGGGGGCCTCAATCAGCCCCAGCATTTT. Its protein product is CSASGGTGGLNQPQHF. V usage is TRBV20-1 and J usage is TRBJ1-5; TRBD1 agrees at 12 bases. CDR1 and CDR2 (germline): DFQATT, SNEGSKA (reference sequence). This CDR3 spans 16 amino acids. V was clipped by 3 bases and J by 3 bases; unmatched bases: 6.

This clone came up a few times. In DNA form, the CDR3 reads TGTGCCAGCAGCTTAGCGGGACTGCGGACCTCTGGAAACACCATATATTTT. Its translation: CASSLAGLRTSGNTIYF. The rearrangement links TRBV7-9 to TRBJ1-3; D may be TRBD1 (5 bases). V was pared by 0 bases and J by 0 bases, with 12 bases between. Germline V gene data show CDR1 as SEHNR and CDR2 as FQNEAQ (reference sequence). CDR3 size: 17 residues.

This clone was picked up a small number of times. This rearrangement joins TRBV6-2 or TRBV6-3 to TRBJ2-1, with 10 bases aligning to TRBD1. The CDR3 spans 17 residues. V shed 5 bases, J shed 6 bases, and the junction held 13 bases outside the gene matches. The germline V gene encodes CDR1 MNHEY and CDR2 SVGEGT. CDR3 DNA sequence: TGTGCCAGCAGTCCCCAAGGAACCGGGACAGGGGCCAATGAGCAGTTCTTC. Its translation: CASSPQGTGTGANEQFF.